This note documents a single T cell receptor beta chain sequence. Its cognate antigen is unknown. The junction does not match germline at one end; this may be a read error. Other DNA sequences in the same sample also yield this CDR3. Assay used: immunoSEQ multiplex PCR; TCRdb lists only in-frame clones, some missing. The sample has more than 95,000 clones, 87% seen once; the top ten hold over 0.8%. These data belong to a study of graft-versus-host responses after intestinal transplantation. Study background: Each of the recipients got a multivisceral, liver-intestinal, or isolated intestinal transplant. Anti-thymocyte globulin induction, then tacrolimus and steroids for around 3 years, went to all recipients. Findings of the study overall: GvH clones appeared in recipient marrow, some first in ileum or blood.

The CDR3 covers 15 residues. Germline lookup yields CDR1 LNHNV and CDR2 YYDKDF (reference sequence). The sequence derives from a human donor who received an intestinal transplant. V usage is TRBV15 and J usage is TRBJ2-2; TRBD2 matches at 7 bases. Material: unstimulated CD4+ T cells sorted from spleen or lymph node cells, obtained before intestinal transplant. The DNA for the CDR3 is TGTGCCACCAGCAGGGGGGGGATCGACACCGGAGAGCTGTTTTTT. This encodes CATSRGGIDTGELFF.